The clone carrying this TCR beta chain turned up a few times. Its cognate antigen is unknown. The TCR library protocol was used to attach unique molecular identifiers. These identifiers were attached to individual cDNA molecules. TCRdb re-derived calls from the 5' RACE reads in MiXCR, one entry per CDR3 protein. The data show 50,000 to 55,000 distinct CDR3 sequences, with about 9.3% seen just once and around 14% held by the top ten. This sample is drawn from a study of early T cells in non-severe SARS-CoV-2 infection. Broader study findings: The VDJdb matching leaned toward anti-spike CD8 responses and overlooked private and CD4 specificities.

V gave up 6 bases and J gave up 6 bases, with 17 bases separating them. CDR1 and CDR2 from the germline V gene are SNHLY and FYNNEI. CDR3 length: 15 residues. The sequencing sample was made of whole blood. The J gene is TRBJ1-4, the V gene TRBV2; maybe TRBD1 (6 bases). The clonotype was recovered from an adult who was a healthcare worker with PCR-confirmed SARS-CoV-2 infection or an uninfected control (not recorded which). The DNA for the CDR3 is TGTGCCAGCAGCGAGCCGACAGGAACAGATGAAAAACTGTTTTTT. This sequence encodes CASSEPTGTDEKLFF.